The 27 T cell receptor beta chains below come from one sample, sequenced in a study of T cells after yellow fever vaccination. Each CDR3 protein is one row after TCRdb ran MiXCR on the 5' RACE reads. Of some 390,000 distinct CDR3 sequences listed, approximately 5.7% are singletons. The material was PBMCs, obtained 5 days after the yellow fever booster vaccination. The source of these receptors is a man aged 30-40 years who received the YFV17D yellow fever vaccine.

The rearrangement uses TRBV5-1 and TRBJ2-2; the D is unclear. The CDR3 loop spans 16 amino acids. Trimming pared 6 bases from V and 2 bases from J, leaving 17 bases between. Germline-derived CDR1 and CDR2 are SGHRS and YFSETQ. The CDR3 DNA is TGCGCCAGCACCCCAGCAGTGCCTTTTAACACCGGGGAGCTGTTTTTT. Amino acid sequence: CASTPAVPFNTGELFF.

V is TRBV7-8 and J is TRBJ2-1; 13 nucleotides agree with TRBD2. V dropped 4 bases and J dropped 8; count of bases not matched to a gene: 11. This CDR3 has 17 amino acids. CDR1 SGHVS and CDR2 FQNEAQ come from the germline V gene. For the CDR3, the DNA is TGTGCCAGCAGCTCTACCGGACTAGCGGGAGTAACACATGAGCAGTTCTTC. This sequence encodes CASSSTGLAGVTHEQFF.

There are many counts of this clonotype. The CDR3, as DNA: TGTGCCAGCAGCCAGGATGGAGGTTACTCCGACTCTGGAAACACCATATATTTT. It encodes CASSQDGGYSDSGNTIYF. J is TRBJ1-3 and V is TRBV4-2; D is unresolved. The CDR3 covers 18 residues. Germline CDR1 and CDR2: LGHNA and YNFKEQ. V lost 3 bases and J 0 bases, leaving 18 bases between the germline ends.

This clonotype turned up a few times. The V call is TRBV5-6, the J call TRBJ2-2, with D unresolved. V lost 6 bases and J 1 base, leaving 13 bases between the germline ends. Per the germline V gene, CDR1 is SGHDT and CDR2 is YYEEEE. The CDR3 consists of 15 residues. CDR3 residues: CASNNLGLNTGELFF. The CDR3 nucleotides read TGTGCCAGCAACAACTTAGGGCTGAACACCGGGGAGCTGTTTTTT. Supplemented by reference TRBV5-6 and TRBJ2-2, the full variable domain reads DAGVTQSPTHLIKTRGQQVTLRCSPKSGHDTVSWYQQALGQGPQFIFQYYEEEERQRGNFPDRFSGHQFPNYSSELNVNALLLGDSALYLCASNNLGLNTGELFFGEGSRLTVL.

This clonotype has just a few counts. V is TRBV29-1 and J is TRBJ2-7, with 7 positions matching TRBD1. The CDR3 extends over 14 amino acids. Per germline, CDR1 SQVTM and CDR2 ANQGSEA. V trimming: 4 bases; J trimming: 3 bases; junction bases outside the gene matches: 9. Here the CDR3 reads CSVGGQLGNYEQYF. DNA for the CDR3: TGCAGCGTTGGGGGACAGTTGGGTAACTACGAGCAGTACTTC.

In its sample, this clonotype was seen many times. This chain joins TRBV20-1 and TRBJ2-1; 9 positions agree with TRBD2. With V trimmed by 8 bases and J by 9 bases, 11 bases remained unmatched. Germline V gene lookup returns CDR1 DFQATT and CDR2 SNEGSKA (reference sequence). CDR3 length: 13 residues. CDR3 in DNA: TGCAGTTCTCAGTGGAGCGGGAGGACTGAGCAGTTCTTC. This sequence encodes CSSQWSGRTEQFF.

This clonotype was detected many times. The V gene is TRBV11-1, the J gene TRBJ2-3; 7 bases fit TRBD2. The CDR3 is 15 amino acids. CDR1 is SGHAT and CDR2 is FQDESV in the germline V gene (reference sequence). Trimming at V came to 3 bases and at J to 2 bases, leaving 5 bases not matched to a gene. The CDR3 sequence: CASSFRLADTDTQYF. The CDR3 DNA reads as TGTGCCAGCAGCTTCCGACTAGCCGACACAGATACGCAGTATTTT.

This clonotype was recorded a few times. V is TRBV5-1 and J is TRBJ2-3; D is unresolved. With 3 bases removed from V and 2 bases from J, the gap between germline ends came to 7 bases. The CDR3 is 13 amino acids. CDR1 and CDR2 (germline): SGHRS, YFSETQ. CDR3 region: CASSSHNTDTQYF. In nucleotides, the CDR3 is TGCGCCAGCAGCTCCCACAACACAGATACGCAGTATTTT.

In its sample, this clonotype was seen a few times. J is TRBJ1-1 and V is TRBV20-1, with unresolved D. The CDR3 contains 12 residues. The V end was cut by 6 bases, the J end by 9 bases, with 17 bases between. Germline CDR1 reads DFQATT; CDR2 reads SNEGSKA (reference sequence). The CDR3 loop reads CSALFWADQAFF. DNA of the CDR3: TGCAGTGCCCTCTTCTGGGCCGATCAAGCTTTCTTT.

In this sample, this clonotype turned up a few times. The genes are TRBV2 and TRBJ2-1, with 7 bases fitting TRBD2. V was clipped by 7 bases and J by 0 bases; unmatched bases: 9. The CDR3 extends over 16 amino acids. Germline V gene sequence: CDR1 SNHLY, CDR2 FYNNEI. The CDR3 sequence is CASNEPAGSSYNEQFF. In nucleotides, the CDR3 is TGTGCCAGCAACGAACCAGCGGGGAGCTCCTACAATGAGCAGTTCTTC. Full variable domain (missing parts from reference TRBV2 and TRBJ2-1): EPEVTQTPSHQVTQMGQEVILRCVPISNHLYFYWYRQILGQKVEFLVSFYNNEISEKSEIFDDQFSVERPDGSNFTLKIRSTKLEDSAMYFCASNEPAGSSYNEQFFGPGTRLTVL.

This clonotype was observed many times. The chain combines TRBV3-1 with TRBJ2-7, with a weak D call TRBD1 (7 bases). Germline CDR1 reads LGHDT; CDR2 reads YNNKEL (reference sequence). V lost 0 bases and J lost 3, with 15 bases in between. This CDR3 spans 16 amino acids. CDR3 loop: CASSQDRSRGDYEQYF. The CDR3 DNA reads TGTGCCAGCAGCCAAGATCGGTCCAGGGGGGACTACGAGCAGTACTTC.

Only a few counts were recorded for this clonotype. The chain uses TRBV6-2 or TRBV6-3 and TRBJ2-3; D ambiguous. With 7 bases removed from V and 3 bases from J, the gap between germline ends came to 14 bases. The length of the CDR3 is 14 residues. Per germline, CDR1 MNHEY and CDR2 SVGEGT. The CDR3 is CASIDSRGTDTQYF. CDR3 nucleotide sequence: TGTGCCAGCATCGATAGCCGCGGTACAGATACGCAGTATTTT.

This clonotype came up many times. This rearrangement joins TRBV6-5 to TRBJ2-7, with TRBD1 matching over 7 bases. In germline, CDR1 is MNHEY, CDR2 SVGAGI. J gave up 6 bases and V 3 bases, and 8 bases lay outside the gene matches. The CDR3 consists of 14 residues. In DNA form, the CDR3 reads TGTGCCAGCAGTTATCGACAGGGTTGGTCCGAGCAGTACTTC. Translation gives CASSYRQGWSEQYF.

This clonotype was counted at least ten times. V is TRBV30 and J is TRBJ1-2; D not resolved. Germline CDR1 and CDR2: GTSNPN and SVGIG (reference sequence). Trimming cost V 2 bases and J 2 bases, with 6 bases left between them. This CDR3 spans 12 amino acids. This chain's CDR3 is CAWSKGNYGYTF. CDR3 DNA: TGTGCCTGGAGTAAAGGCAACTATGGCTACACCTTC.

The chain uses TRBV20-1 and TRBJ1-6, with a weak D call TRBD1 (5 bases). The germline CDR1 and CDR2 sequences are DFQATT and SNEGSKA (reference sequence). The CDR3 has 15 residues. V was trimmed by 6 bases and J by 1 base, leaving 13 bases between them. CDR3 nucleotide sequence: TGCAGTGCCCGGGACGTTGGGTCCTATAATTCACCCCTCCACTTT. It is translated as CSARDVGSYNSPLHF.

In this sample, this clonotype turned up many times. V usage is TRBV20-1 and J usage is TRBJ2-5; 8 nucleotides match TRBD1. This CDR3 has 16 amino acids. Trimming cost V 5 bases and J 7 bases; bases outside gene matches: 18. Germline assignment: CDR1 DFQATT and CDR2 SNEGSKA (reference sequence). CDR3 in DNA: TGCAGTGCTCCCCCCCAGGGGGCGTCCTTCGTAGGGACCCAGTACTTC. Protein product: CSAPPQGASFVGTQYF.

The chain links TRBV6-6 to TRBJ2-1, with a possible D match to TRBD1 (5 bases). The CDR3 extends over 13 amino acids. Trimming pared 4 bases from V and 3 bases from J, leaving 7 bases between. Germline V gives CDR1 MNHNY, CDR2 SVGAGI (reference sequence). The CDR3 region is CASSWGGYNEQFF. In DNA form, the CDR3 reads TGTGCCAGCAGTTGGGGCGGCTACAATGAGCAGTTCTTC.

The chain carries TRBV12-5 and TRBJ2-2; the D is unclear. CDR3 length: 12 residues. V was shortened by 7 bases and J by 4 bases, with 7 bases between the two germline ends. The V gene's germline CDR1 is LGHNT and CDR2 FRNRAP. CDR3 residues: CASVPGTGELFF. The CDR3 DNA sequence: TGTGCTAGTGTCCCCGGCACCGGGGAGCTGTTTTTT.

This clonotype was seen more than once but under ten times. The chain has TRBV11-2 and TRBJ2-1; no definite D call. The CDR3 runs 15 residues. Germline V gene data show CDR1 as SGHAT and CDR2 as FQNNGV. Trimming pared 3 bases from V and 2 bases from J, leaving 11 bases between. CDR3 sequence (DNA): TGTGCCAGCAGCTTGTTGGTAGGCCCCTACAATGAGCAGTTCTTC. It encodes CASSLLVGPYNEQFF. Combining the CDR3 with reference TRBV11-2 and TRBJ2-1 gives the whole variable domain EAGVAQSPRYKIIEKRQSVAFWCNPISGHATLYWYQQILGQGPKLLIQFQNNGVVDDSQLPKDRFSAERLKGVDSTLKIQPAKLEDSAVYLCASSLLVGPYNEQFFGPGTRLTVL.

This chain joins TRBV20-1 and TRBJ2-1; TRBD2 matches at 12 bases. The V segment lost 3 bases and the J segment 2 bases; nucleotides outside the gene matches: 8. The germline gives CDR1 DFQATT, CDR2 SNEGSKA (reference sequence). The CDR3 length is 17 residues. DNA for the CDR3: TGCAGTGCTAGGTACCTAGCGGGAGGGTTGACCTACAATGAGCAGTTCTTC. This encodes CSARYLAGGLTYNEQFF.

This clonotype was counted only a few times. The J gene is TRBJ2-5, the V gene TRBV20-1; D is unclear. CDR3 size: 10 residues. Deletions cut 6 bases from V and 3 bases from J, with 5 bases between. Germline V gene lookup returns CDR1 DFQATT and CDR2 SNEGSKA (reference sequence). In nucleotides, the CDR3 is TGCAGTGCACATAAAGAGACCCAGTACTTC. It is translated as CSAHKETQYF.

This sequence joins TRBV11-2 and TRBJ2-1, with TRBD1 as a possible D gene (5 bases). V was trimmed by 0 bases and J by 6 bases, leaving 12 bases between them. The CDR3 has 15 residues. Per the germline V gene, CDR1 is SGHAT and CDR2 is FQNNGV. CDR3 amino acids: CASSLEIGVGNEQFF. As DNA, the CDR3 is TGTGCCAGCAGCTTAGAGATAGGGGTCGGCAATGAGCAGTTCTTC. Combining the CDR3 with reference TRBV11-2 and TRBJ2-1 gives the whole variable domain EAGVAQSPRYKIIEKRQSVAFWCNPISGHATLYWYQQILGQGPKLLIQFQNNGVVDDSQLPKDRFSAERLKGVDSTLKIQPAKLEDSAVYLCASSLEIGVGNEQFFGPGTRLTVL.

The rearrangement uses TRBV12-3 or TRBV12-4 and TRBJ1-5; D not resolved. Between the trimmed V and J ends, which lost 2 bases and 9 bases, there was a span of 17 bases. The CDR3 has 15 amino acids. The CDR3 bases are TGTGCCAGCAGTTTACAGTCCGGGCCCGGTATGCCCCAGCATTTT. The encoded protein is CASSLQSGPGMPQHF.

The sample holds many counts of this clonotype. The V call is TRBV7-2, the J call TRBJ2-1, with D maybe TRBD1 (5 bases). The ends were cut back, 3 bases at V and 12 bases at J, with 15 bases in the middle. This CDR3 spans 13 amino acids. Germline CDR1 and CDR2: SGHTA and FQGNSA. CDR3 protein: CASSLKWQGGQFF. CDR3 coding DNA: TGTGCCAGCAGCTTGAAGTGGCAGGGTGGGCAGTTCTTC.

There are a few counts of this clonotype. This chain joins TRBV7-2 and TRBJ2-5; no firm D call. V was shortened by 4 bases and J by 10 bases, with 10 bases between the two germline ends. Germline values: CDR1 SGHTA, CDR2 FQGNSA. This CDR3 spans 11 amino acids. Written as DNA, the CDR3 is TGTGCCAGCAGCTCCACCTGGGGCCAGTACTTC. Amino acid sequence: CASSSTWGQYF.

V gene TRBV5-1 combines with J gene TRBJ2-5; D gene unclear. The CDR3 sequence is 15 residues long. V was cut by 4 bases and J by 5 bases, with 18 bases left in between. In germline, CDR1 is SGHRS, CDR2 YFSETQ. CDR3 residues: CASSPNSNPYETQYF. DNA of the CDR3: TGCGCCAGCAGCCCTAACTCGAACCCTTACGAGACCCAGTACTTC.

There are a few counts of this clonotype. The CDR3, as DNA: TGTGCCAGCGAAGCAGTCCCCGGGCGGAACAATGAGCAGTTCTTC. Its protein product is CASEAVPGRNNEQFF. J is TRBJ2-1 and V is TRBV6-1; D is ambiguous. CDR3 size: 15 residues. Germline V gives CDR1 MNHNS, CDR2 SASEGT. Trimming took off 8 bases at V and 5 bases at J, with 19 bases between the two ends.